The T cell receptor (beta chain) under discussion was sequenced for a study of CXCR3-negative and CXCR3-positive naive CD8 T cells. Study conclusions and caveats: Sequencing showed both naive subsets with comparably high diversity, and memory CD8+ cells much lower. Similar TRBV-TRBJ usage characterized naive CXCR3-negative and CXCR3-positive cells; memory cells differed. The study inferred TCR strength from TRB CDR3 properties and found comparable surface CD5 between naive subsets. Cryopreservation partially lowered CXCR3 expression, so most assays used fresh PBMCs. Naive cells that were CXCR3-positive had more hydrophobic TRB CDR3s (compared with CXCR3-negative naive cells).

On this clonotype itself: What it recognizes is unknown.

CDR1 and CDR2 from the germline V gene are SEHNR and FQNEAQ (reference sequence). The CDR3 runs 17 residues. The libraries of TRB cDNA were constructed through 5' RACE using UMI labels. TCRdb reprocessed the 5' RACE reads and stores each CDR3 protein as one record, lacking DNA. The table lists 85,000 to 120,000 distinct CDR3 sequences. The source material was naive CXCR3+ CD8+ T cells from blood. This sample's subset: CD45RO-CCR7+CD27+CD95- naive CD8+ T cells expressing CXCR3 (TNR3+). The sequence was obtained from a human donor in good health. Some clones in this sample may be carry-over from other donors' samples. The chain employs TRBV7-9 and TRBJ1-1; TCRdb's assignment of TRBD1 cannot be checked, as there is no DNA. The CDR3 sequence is CASSDFGFEGRATEAFF.